This T cell receptor beta chain derives from a study of PD-1 blockade in classical Hodgkin lymphoma. Study at large: Patients in the cohort were put on intravenous nivolumab, 3 mg/kg every 2 weeks. General observations from the study: CD4+ TCR diversity, unlike CD8+, rose significantly by C4D1. The study found complete responders had baseline diversity similar to newly diagnosed patients. Healthy donors reportedly exceeded newly diagnosed patients in baseline TCR diversity.

Some clones are missing from TCRdb's copy, which holds only in-frame ones; the method was immunoSEQ multiplex PCR. Of tens of thousands of clones in the sample, about 82% were seen once. In the case of this clone: Antigen specificity is unknown.

Time point in this sample: cycle 4 day 1 (C4D1), after more than five weeks of nivolumab. Every one of the patients relapsed after autologous stem cell transplantation (brentuximab vedotin exposure was variable). Purification of CD4+ T cells from thawed PBMCs was performed via magnetic negative selection. CDR1 and CDR2 (germline): MNHNY, SVGAGI (reference sequence). V dropped 4 bases and J dropped 1 base, with 17 bases sitting between them. The CDR3 consists of 16 residues. The sequence derives from a human donor with classical Hodgkin lymphoma. The chain recombines TRBV6-6 with TRBJ2-7, with D possibly being TRBD1 (6 bases). Specimen: CD4+ T cells from blood, collected before the fourth cycle of nivolumab. For the CDR3, the DNA is TGTGCCAGCAGTTTTGAGGACAGCCGCTATTCCTACGAGCAGTACTTC. Translating it yields CASSFEDSRYSYEQYF.